These T cell receptor beta chains were read from a single sample in a study of Graves' ophthalmopathy and Graves' hyperthyroidism. TCRdb redid the calling of the multiplex PCR reads with MiXCR, one entry per CDR3 protein. There are around 400,000 distinct CDR3 sequences in the sample; 18% occur only once, and about 1.4% lies in the top ten. The sample consisted of peripheral blood. Receptor source: a woman between 18 and 29 years old with Graves' ophthalmopathy. CDR3s include the opening cysteine and the closing phenylalanine or tryptophan. Fields, in order: CDR3 DNA, CDR3 protein, V gene, J gene, D gene, clone size. A D gene is named only where the DNA matches it firmly. Not every row has a clone size; where given, it reads once, few, many or a size class.

DNA: TGTGCCAGCAGTTACCGGGACAGGGGGTTTGGCTACACCTTC
CDR3: CASSYRDRGFGYTF
V: TRBV6-5
J: TRBJ1-2
D: TRBD1
size: many

DNA: TGTGCCAGCCGGGCAGGGGGGTCTACGGAGCAGTACTTC
CDR3: CASRAGGSTEQYF
V: TRBV11-2
J: TRBJ2-7
D: NA
size: many

DNA: TGTGCCAGCAGCTTAATAGGGGGTCCCTATGGCTACACCTTC
CDR3: CASSLIGGPYGYTF
V: TRBV7-9
J: TRBJ1-2
D: NA
size: many

DNA: TGTGCCAGCAGCCCAGGACGGCGAGGGAGCTATGGCTACACCTTC
CDR3: CASSPGRRGSYGYTF
V: TRBV6-2/TRBV6-3
J: TRBJ1-2
D: NA
size: many

DNA: TGTGCCAGCAGCTTAGGGACATTCCCAGCGCCCCAGCATTTT
CDR3: CASSLGTFPAPQHF
V: TRBV7-9
J: TRBJ1-5
D: NA
size: many

DNA: TGTGCCAGCAGCCCCATGGGGGGCGTCCGTCTCCTTTTT
CDR3: CASSPMGGVRLLF
V: TRBV9
J: TRBJ1-1
D: NA
size: few

DNA: TGTGCCAGCAGTTTAAACACCCGCCGAACTGAAGCTTTCTTT
CDR3: CASSLNTRRTEAFF
V: TRBV12-3/TRBV12-4
J: TRBJ1-1
D: NA
size: few

DNA: TGTGCCAGCAGTCGAATGTTCAGCGAGCCCCAGCATTTT
CDR3: CASSRMFSEPQHF
V: TRBV7-8
J: TRBJ1-5
D: NA
size: many

DNA: TGCGCCAGCAGCTCTAACACAGATACGCAGTATTTT
CDR3: CASSSNTDTQYF
V: TRBV5-1
J: TRBJ2-3
D: NA
size: many

DNA: TGTGCCAGCAAGCGGCGGTCTGGAAACACCATATATTTT
CDR3: CASKRRSGNTIYF
V: TRBV12-3/TRBV12-4
J: TRBJ1-3
D: NA
size: NA

DNA: TGTGCCAGCAGCCCGGCGGGAGGGCCATTACAGACCCAGTACTTC
CDR3: CASSPAGGPLQTQYF
V: TRBV7-2
J: TRBJ2-5
D: TRBD2
size: many

DNA: TGTGCCATCAGAACCATGGTGGACTATGGCTACACCTTC
CDR3: CAIRTMVDYGYTF
V: TRBV10-3
J: TRBJ1-2
D: NA
size: NA

DNA: TGTGCCAGCATTTTGCACCCGGACAGCGAAGCTTTCTTT
CDR3: CASILHPDSEAFF
V: TRBV6-2/TRBV6-3
J: TRBJ1-1
D: NA
size: many

DNA: TGTGCCAGCAGTTTGGAGGTCTCCTACGAGCAGTACTTC
CDR3: CASSLEVSYEQYF
V: TRBV12-3/TRBV12-4
J: TRBJ2-7
D: NA
size: many

DNA: TGTGCCAGCAGCTTAGGGGCGACCGGGACAGCTCAAGAGACCCAGTACTTC
CDR3: CASSLGATGTAQETQYF
V: TRBV11-3
J: TRBJ2-5
D: TRBD1
size: many

DNA: TGTGCCAGCAGTTACTCGAGGAATGAGGGGCTTTACGAGCAGTACTTC
CDR3: CASSYSRNEGLYEQYF
V: TRBV6-2/TRBV6-3
J: TRBJ2-7
D: NA
size: many

DNA: TGTGCCAGCAGTTTCGGAGTTCAGCCCCAGCATTTT
CDR3: CASSFGVQPQHF
V: TRBV12-3/TRBV12-4
J: TRBJ1-5
D: NA
size: many

DNA: TGCGCCAGCAGCTTGGGTCCGATAATGAACACTGAAGCTTTCTTT
CDR3: CASSLGPIMNTEAFF
V: TRBV5-1
J: TRBJ1-1
D: NA
size: many

DNA: TGCAGCGTGGAGACCGGGACTAGCTTCGCCGGGGAGCTGTTTTTT
CDR3: CSVETGTSFAGELFF
V: TRBV29-1
J: TRBJ2-2
D: TRBD2
size: many

DNA: TGTGCCAGCAGTTTAAGCGGAGCGGGGGGCGAACAAGAGACCCAGTACTTC
CDR3: CASSLSGAGGEQETQYF
V: TRBV28
J: TRBJ2-5
D: TRBD2
size: many

DNA: TGTGCCAGCAGTGACTCTGGGGAGACCCAGTACTTC
CDR3: CASSDSGETQYF
V: TRBV6-2/TRBV6-3
J: TRBJ2-5
D: NA
size: NA

DNA: TGTGCCAGCAGTTACGGACGACTAGCGGGGCATTCCTACGAGCAGTACTTC
CDR3: CASSYGRLAGHSYEQYF
V: TRBV6-2/TRBV6-3
J: TRBJ2-7
D: TRBD2
size: many

DNA: TGTGCCAGCAGTGCCGTAGCGGGAGGGGTAGATACGCAGTATTTT
CDR3: CASSAVAGGVDTQYF
V: TRBV27
J: TRBJ2-3
D: TRBD2
size: once